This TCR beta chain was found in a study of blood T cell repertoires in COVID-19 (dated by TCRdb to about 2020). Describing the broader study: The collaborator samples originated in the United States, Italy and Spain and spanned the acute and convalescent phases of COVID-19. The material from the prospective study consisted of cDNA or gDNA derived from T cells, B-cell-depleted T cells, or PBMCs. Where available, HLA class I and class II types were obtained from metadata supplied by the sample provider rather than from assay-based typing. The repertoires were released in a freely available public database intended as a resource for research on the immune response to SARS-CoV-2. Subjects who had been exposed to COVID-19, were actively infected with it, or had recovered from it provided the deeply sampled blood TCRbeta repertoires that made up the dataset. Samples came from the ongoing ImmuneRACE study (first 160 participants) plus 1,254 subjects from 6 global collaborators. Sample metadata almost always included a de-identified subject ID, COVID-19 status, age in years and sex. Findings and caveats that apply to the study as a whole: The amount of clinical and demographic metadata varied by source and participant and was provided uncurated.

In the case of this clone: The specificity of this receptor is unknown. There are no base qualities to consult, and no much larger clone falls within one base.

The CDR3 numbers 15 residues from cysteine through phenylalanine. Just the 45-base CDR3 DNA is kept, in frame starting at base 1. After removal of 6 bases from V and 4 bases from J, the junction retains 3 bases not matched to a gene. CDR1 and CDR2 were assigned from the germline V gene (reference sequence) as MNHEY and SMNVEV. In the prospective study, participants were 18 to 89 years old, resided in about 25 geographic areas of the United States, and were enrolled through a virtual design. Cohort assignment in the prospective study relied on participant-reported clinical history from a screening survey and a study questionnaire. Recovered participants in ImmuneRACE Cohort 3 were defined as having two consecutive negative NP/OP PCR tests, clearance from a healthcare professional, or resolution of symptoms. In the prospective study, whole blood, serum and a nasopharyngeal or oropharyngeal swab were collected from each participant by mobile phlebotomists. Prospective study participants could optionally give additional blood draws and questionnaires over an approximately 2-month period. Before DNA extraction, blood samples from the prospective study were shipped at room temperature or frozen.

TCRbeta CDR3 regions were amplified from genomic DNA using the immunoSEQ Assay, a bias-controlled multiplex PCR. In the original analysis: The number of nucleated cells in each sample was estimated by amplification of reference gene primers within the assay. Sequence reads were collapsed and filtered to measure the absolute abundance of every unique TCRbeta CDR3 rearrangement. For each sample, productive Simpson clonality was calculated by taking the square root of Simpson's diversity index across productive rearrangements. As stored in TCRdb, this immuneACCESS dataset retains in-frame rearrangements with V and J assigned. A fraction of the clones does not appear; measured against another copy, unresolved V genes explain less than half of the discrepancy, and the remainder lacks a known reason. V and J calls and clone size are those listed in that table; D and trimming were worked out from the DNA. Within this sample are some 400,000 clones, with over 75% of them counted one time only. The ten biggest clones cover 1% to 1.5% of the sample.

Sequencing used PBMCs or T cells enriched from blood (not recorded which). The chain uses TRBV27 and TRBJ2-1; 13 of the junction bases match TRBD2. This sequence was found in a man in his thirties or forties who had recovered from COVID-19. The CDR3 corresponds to CASRLAGGRYNEQFF. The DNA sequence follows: TGTGCCAGCAGACTAGCGGGGGGGCGTTACAATGAGCAGTTCTTC.